The rows below give T cell receptor beta chains drawn from one sample of a study of T cells in Graves' hyperthyroidism and ophthalmopathy. TCRdb reprocessed the multiplex PCR reads via MiXCR and lists one record per CDR3 protein. Of a few hundred thousand distinct CDR3 sequences detected, 11% to 15% appear once; the ten largest clones hold over 11%. The sample was blood. These receptors all come from a woman aged 40 to 49 with Graves' hyperthyroidism. CDR3s include the opening cysteine and the closing phenylalanine or tryptophan. A D gene is named only where the DNA matches it firmly. Only part of the rows carry a size: once, few, many, or a class if the clone is expanded.

clone size	D gene	V gene	J gene	CDR3 protein	CDR3 DNA
many	.	TRBV2	TRBJ1-1	CASTRTVNTEAFF	TGTGCCAGCACACGGACGGTGAACACTGAAGCTTTCTTT
few	.	TRBV11-3	TRBJ2-5	CASSRRTAIQETQYF	TGTGCCAGCAGCCGGCGGACAGCAATCCAAGAGACCCAGTACTTC
many	.	TRBV28	TRBJ1-4	CASSLGASWSNEKLFF	TGTGCCAGCAGTTTAGGGGCTTCTTGGTCTAATGAAAAACTGTTTTTT
many	TRBD1	TRBV2	TRBJ2-7	CASRTGGTYEQYF	TGTGCCAGCAGGACAGGGGGGACCTACGAGCAGTACTTC
many	TRBD1	TRBV28	TRBJ1-1	CASVPPGQGFTEAFF	TGTGCCAGTGTTCCTCCGGGACAGGGGTTCACTGAAGCTTTCTTT
.	.	TRBV7-2	TRBJ1-2	CASSPQRLGGYTF	TGTGCCAGCAGCCCCCAACGGTTAGGTGGCTACACCTTC
.	.	TRBV11-2	TRBJ1-3	CASWAGENTIYF	TGTGCCAGCTGGGCGGGGGAGAACACCATATATTTT
many	TRBD2	TRBV7-3	TRBJ2-3	CASSLTLAGGTDTQYF	TGTGCCAGCAGCTTAACTCTAGCGGGAGGCACAGATACGCAGTATTTT
many	.	TRBV5-1	TRBJ2-5	CASSTGWFETQYF	TGCGCCAGCAGCACGGGTTGGTTCGAGACCCAGTACTTC
many	TRBD2	TRBV7-2	TRBJ2-1	CASSLQAGGIDEQFF	TGTGCCAGCAGCTTACAAGCGGGAGGCATCGATGAGCAGTTCTTC
many	.	TRBV6-1	TRBJ2-7	CASSSKYEQYF	TGTGCCAGCAGTTCTAAATACGAGCAGTACTTC
many	TRBD2	TRBV27	TRBJ2-1	CASSDQTSGRVNNEQFF	TGTGCCAGCAGTGACCAGACTAGCGGGAGGGTAAACAATGAGCAGTTCTTC
few	.	TRBV12-3/TRBV12-4	TRBJ1-5	CASSTDRRNQPQHF	TGTGCCAGCAGTACCGACAGGCGCAATCAGCCCCAGCATTTT
many	.	TRBV5-5	TRBJ2-1	CASSLASGLDNEQFF	TGTGCCAGCAGCTTGGCCTCGGGTCTCGACAATGAGCAGTTCTTC
.	.	TRBV7-2	TRBJ2-3	CASSQVGGQSTDTQYF	TGTGCCAGCAGCCAAGTCGGGGGACAAAGCACAGATACGCAGTATTTT
many	TRBD1	TRBV13	TRBJ1-4	CASSLTFGGAGGEKLFF	TGTGCCAGCAGCTTAACCTTTGGAGGGGCAGGGGGAGAAAAACTGTTTTTT
many	TRBD2	TRBV19	TRBJ2-3	CASSSTSAPVDTQYF	TGTGCCAGTAGTAGCACTAGCGCCCCCGTGGATACGCAGTATTTT
many	TRBD1	TRBV2	TRBJ2-2	CASSGQGATGELFF	TGTGCCAGCAGTGGACAGGGGGCAACCGGGGAGCTGTTTTTT
.	.	TRBV7-3	TRBJ2-1	CASSLVTSREQFF	TGTGCCAGCAGCCTTGTTACTAGCCGTGAGCAGTTCTTC
few	TRBD2	TRBV27	TRBJ2-7	CAGSSLGSGSSYEQYF	TGTGCCGGCAGTTCCCTGGGTAGCGGGAGCTCCTACGAGCAGTACTTC
many	.	TRBV28	TRBJ1-3	CASSTQGNSGNTIYF	TGTGCCAGCAGTACACAGGGTAACTCTGGAAACACCATATATTTT
.	.	TRBV6-1	TRBJ2-2	CASTRGGELFF	TGTGCCAGCACGAGGGGTGGGGAGCTGTTTTTT
.	TRBD2	TRBV27	TRBJ2-1	CASSDVPGTTSYNEQFF	TGTGCCAGCAGTGATGTCCCCGGGACTACCTCCTACAATGAGCAGTTCTTC
many	TRBD1	TRBV28	TRBJ1-2	CASARDGTGAGYTF	TGTGCCAGCGCCCGGGACGGGACAGGGGCTGGCTACACCTTC
few	.	TRBV20-1	TRBJ2-5	CSAREKRQYQETQYF	TGCAGTGCTAGAGAAAAGAGACAGTACCAAGAGACCCAGTACTTC
.	.	TRBV7-9	TRBJ2-7	CASSGSGRQAYEQHF	TGTGCCAGCAGCGGGAGCGGACGGCAGGCCTACGAGCAGCACTTC
many	TRBD2	TRBV3-1	TRBJ2-7	CASSQTSGKLEQYF	TGTGCCAGCAGCCAGACTAGCGGGAAGCTCGAGCAGTACTTC
.	.	TRBV11-2	TRBJ1-1	CASSLVEGYTEAFF	TGTGCCAGCAGCTTAGTAGAGGGTTACACTGAAGCTTTCTTT